This TCR beta chain was sequenced during a study of T cells in Graves' hyperthyroidism and ophthalmopathy (dated by TCRdb to the late 2010s). Regarding the study in general: Peripheral blood samples were taken at initial diagnosis, before any treatment was given. A discovery cohort of about 96 patients, roughly 45 with Graves' ophthalmopathy and roughly 59 with stable Graves' hyperthyroidism, was used to find distinguishing TCR V-J signatures. Prospective prediction of ophthalmopathy was tested in an independent validation cohort consisting of some 18 hyperthyroidism patients and around 16 patients who later progressed to ophthalmopathy. For training and testing, the 80 to 100 patients in the discovery cohort were randomly divided in a 7:3 ratio. In over five Graves' hyperthyroidism patients, the study also compared T-cell repertoires from thyroid tissue with T-cell repertoires from blood. Following sampling, methimazole starting at 30 mg daily was given to hyperthyroidism patients, and high-dose intravenous methylprednisolone was given to ophthalmopathy patients. According to the paper, TCR Vbeta CDR3 sequencing was carried out on approximately 140 peripheral blood samples, which came from some 41 ophthalmopathy, approximately 72 hyperthyroidism and roughly 17 progressor patients. Overall study outcomes, separate from this receptor: In validation, the model predicted progression to ophthalmopathy with approximately 71% sensitivity and over 72% specificity, a median of around six months before onset. Most expanded thyroid clonotypes (frequency above 0.001) were also found in blood, which suggests that blood repertoires may mirror thyroid immune responses. A 13 V-J signature model separated ophthalmopathy from stable hyperthyroidism, with approximately 86% sensitivity and 81.08% specificity in cross-validation and 80%/75% in testing. Sample size was not statistically predetermined, and blinding of investigators to group allocation was not performed.

Stable Graves' hyperthyroidism was defined as no progression to ophthalmopathy during 18 months of follow-up. Hyperthyroidism patients were aged 18 to 65 years and newly diagnosed, with disease duration of less than 2 months. Patients with uncontrolled infections, other autoimmune diseases, pregnancy or lactation were excluded. Diagnoses were established on the basis of clinical symptoms, serum thyroxine and TRAb, thyroid ultrasound, and orbital computed tomography. Ficoll-Paque density gradient centrifugation was used to isolate PBMCs from about 10 ml of fresh peripheral blood. Total RNA was extracted using Trizol reagent, and RNA quality was assessed on an Agilent 2100 Bioanalyzer. The CDR3 contains 13 residues, cysteine and phenylalanine counted. CDR3 DNA only is kept here, 39 bases in frame from base 1. Trimming at the junction amounts to 5 bases on V and 0 bases on J, and the germline ends lie 11 bases apart. CDR1 and CDR2 were assigned from the germline V gene (reference sequence) as DFQATT and SNEGSKA.

The TCR beta CDR3 regions were amplified from RNA transcripts. For the first round of RT-PCR on the TCR CDR3, the HTBI primer set was used together with the Qiagen OneStep RT-PCR kit. Libraries were constructed in a second round of multiplex PCR, after which size selection and purification were carried out. The libraries were sequenced on an Illumina HiSeq2000 using paired-end 100 bp reads. Regarding the original processing steps: SOAPnuke was used to process the raw data, throwing out any read that contained adapters or uncalled bases, had a mean Phred below 15, or lacked an exact constant-primer or identifier match. High-quality paired reads were merged using COPE v1.2.5, and each unique nucleotide sequence was defined as a clonotype. Clonotypes were aligned to IMGT TRBV, TRBD and TRBJ reference segments using MiTCR v1.1. Analysis was restricted to V-J combinations with a frequency above 0.0001, which covered over 98% of repertoires. A TCS score was defined as the ratio of F50 (clonal expansion) to E x V (chaos), with BLOSUM62-based TCRdist applied between CDR3 peptides within each V-J. Welch's t-statistics and random forest reduced roughly 530 V-J features to about 13, which were used in a naive Bayes classifier (R e1071). Using fastp trimming at Q25 and MiXCR clonotype assembly, TCRdb reanalyzed the public sequencing data and kept in-frame beta chains. Each CDR3 protein gets just one entry, which takes the most common genes and DNA from the rows behind it. The V and J calls shown here were made by TCRdb, not taken from the authors' results. The sample data list 300,000 to 450,000 distinct CDR3 sequences, and around 25% of these were observed just once. Clones ranked in the top ten supply around 79% of the sample.

This clonotype was observed a few times. The antigen it recognizes is unknown. The record has no base qualities; no much larger clone is one base away. The sequence came from a man aged 50 or older with Graves' hyperthyroidism. The chain joins TRBV20-1 to TRBJ2-7; possibly the D gene is TRBD2, per 6 matching bases. Sequencing was performed on blood. The bases are TGCAGTGCTGGGGACTCTAGCTCCTACGAGCAGTACTTC. Its translation reads: CSAGDSSSYEQYF.